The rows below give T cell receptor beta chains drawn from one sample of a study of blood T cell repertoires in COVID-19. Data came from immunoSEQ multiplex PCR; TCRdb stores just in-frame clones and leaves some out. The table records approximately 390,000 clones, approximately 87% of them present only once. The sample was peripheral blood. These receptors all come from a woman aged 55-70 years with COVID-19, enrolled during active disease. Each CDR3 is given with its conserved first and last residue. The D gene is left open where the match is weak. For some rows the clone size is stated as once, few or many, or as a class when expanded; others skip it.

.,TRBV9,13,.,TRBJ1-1,CASSARGLSEAFF,TGTGCCAGCAGCGCAAGAGGGCTTAGTGAAGCTTTCTTT
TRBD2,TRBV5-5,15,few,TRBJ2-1,CASSLASGGYNEQFF,TGTGCCAGCAGCTTGGCCAGCGGGGGGTACAATGAGCAGTTCTTC
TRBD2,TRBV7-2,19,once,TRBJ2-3,CASSLIFDPSGGAADTQYF,TGTGCCAGCAGCTTAATTTTTGACCCATCGGGGGGGGCCGCGGATACGCAGTATTTT
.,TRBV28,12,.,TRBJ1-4,CASSLRPEKLFF,TGTGCCAGCAGTTTGCGTCCTGAAAAACTGTTTTTT
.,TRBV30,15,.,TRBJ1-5,CAWSAAAGGNQPQHF,TGTGCCTGGAGTGCGGCAGCTGGAGGCAATCAGCCCCAGCATTTT
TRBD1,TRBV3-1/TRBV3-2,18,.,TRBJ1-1,CASSQARERQGTNTEAFF,TGTGCCAGCAGCCAAGCCCGGGAACGACAGGGGACGAACACTGAAGCTTTCTTT
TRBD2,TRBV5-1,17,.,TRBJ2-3,CASSPRGGISSTDTQYF,TGCGCCAGCAGCCCTCGGGGGGGCATTTCTAGCACAGATACGCAGTATTTT
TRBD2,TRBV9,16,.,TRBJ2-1,CASSEWGSGVDNEQFF,TGTGCCAGCAGCGAGTGGGGCAGCGGGGTAGACAATGAGCAGTTCTTC
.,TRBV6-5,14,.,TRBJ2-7,CASSYSTGVYEQYF,TGTGCCAGCAGTTACTCGACCGGGGTATACGAGCAGTACTTC
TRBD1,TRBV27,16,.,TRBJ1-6,CASSLISGGLSSPLHF,TGTGCCAGCAGTTTAATATCAGGGGGCCTGAGTTCACCCCTCCACTTT
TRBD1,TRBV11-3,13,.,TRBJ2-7,CASSPGTAYEQYF,TGTGCCAGCAGCCCAGGGACAGCTTACGAGCAGTACTTC
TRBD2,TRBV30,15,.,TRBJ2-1,CACKALAGEHNEQFF,TGTGCATGTAAAGCCTTGGCGGGGGAGCACAATGAGCAGTTCTTC
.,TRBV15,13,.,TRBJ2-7,CATSRDNGYEQYF,TGTGCCACCAGCAGAGATAACGGCTACGAGCAGTACTTC
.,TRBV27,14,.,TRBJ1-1,CASSLNRLYTEAFF,TGTGCCAGCAGTTTAAACAGGCTTTACACTGAAGCTTTCTTT
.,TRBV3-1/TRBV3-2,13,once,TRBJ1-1,CASSQDTFTEAFF,TGTGCCAGCAGCCAAGACACTTTCACTGAAGCTTTCTTT
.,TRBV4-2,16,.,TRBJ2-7,CASSLDIQALSPEQYF,TGTGCCAGCAGCCTAGACATCCAGGCTCTAAGCCCCGAGCAGTACTTC
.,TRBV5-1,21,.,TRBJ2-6,CASMKYRVGHFSNSGANVLTF,TGCGCCAGCATGAAGTACAGGGTTGGACACTTTTCCAACTCTGGGGCCAACGTCCTGACTTTC
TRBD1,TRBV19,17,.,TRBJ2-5,CASSITTAGQGQETQYF,TGTGCCAGTAGTATAACGACGGCGGGACAGGGGCAAGAGACCCAGTACTTC
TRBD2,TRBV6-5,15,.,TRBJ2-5,CASRGGGAGQETQYF,TGTGCCAGCAGAGGCGGGGGGGCGGGTCAAGAGACCCAGTACTTC
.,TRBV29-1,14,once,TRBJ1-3,CSIDSADSGNTIYF,TGCAGCATAGACAGCGCTGACTCTGGAAACACCATATATTTT
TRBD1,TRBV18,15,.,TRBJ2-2,CASSPPTGVTGELFF,TGTGCCAGCTCACCCCCGACAGGGGTGACCGGGGAGCTGTTTTTT
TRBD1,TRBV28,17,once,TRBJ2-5,CASSSITDRGPQETQYF,TGTGCCAGCAGTTCAATCACGGACAGGGGTCCCCAAGAGACCCAGTACTTC
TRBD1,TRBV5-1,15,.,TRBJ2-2,CASQLQGAGTGELFF,TGCGCCAGCCAACTACAGGGGGCTGGGACCGGGGAGCTGTTTTTT
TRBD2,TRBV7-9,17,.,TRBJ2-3,CASSLGLAGGTTDTQYF,TGTGCCAGCAGCTTAGGGCTAGCGGGGGGGACTACAGATACGCAGTATTTT
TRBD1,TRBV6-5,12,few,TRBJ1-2,CASSQGAYGYTF,TGTGCCAGCAGCCAGGGGGCCTATGGCTACACCTTC
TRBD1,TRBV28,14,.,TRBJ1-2,CASSSPTGGIGYTF,TGTGCCAGCAGTTCACCGACAGGGGGCATTGGCTACACCTTC
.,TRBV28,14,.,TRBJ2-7,CASSLASDSYEQYF,TGTGCCAGCAGTTTGGCTAGCGACTCCTACGAGCAGTACTTC
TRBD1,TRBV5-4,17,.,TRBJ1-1,CASSLVAGGAEDTEAFF,TGTGCCAGCAGCCTGGTGGCAGGGGGCGCGGAGGACACTGAAGCTTTCTTT
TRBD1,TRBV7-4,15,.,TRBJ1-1,CASSFLGQGNTEAFF,TGTGCCAGCAGCTTCTTGGGACAGGGGAACACTGAAGCTTTCTTT
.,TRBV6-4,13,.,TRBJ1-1,CASTYRENTEAFF,TGTGCCAGCACCTACAGGGAGAACACTGAAGCTTTCTTT
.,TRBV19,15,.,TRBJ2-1,CASTTGSSSYNEQFF,TGTGCCAGTACCACCGGGTCCAGCTCCTACAATGAGCAGTTCTTC
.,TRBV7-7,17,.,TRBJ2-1,CASSTRPAGMVYNEQFF,TGTGCTAGCAGTACCCGTCCGGCGGGGATGGTCTACAATGAGCAGTTCTTC
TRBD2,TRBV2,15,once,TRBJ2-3,CASRTTSGITDTQYF,TGTGCCAGCAGAACCACTAGCGGGATCACAGATACGCAGTATTTT
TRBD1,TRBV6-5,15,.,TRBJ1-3,CASSSTLGQGFTIYF,TGTGCCAGCAGTTCTACCCTGGGACAGGGATTTACCATATATTTT
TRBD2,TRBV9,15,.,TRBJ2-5,CASSASSGGRETQYF,TGTGCCAGCAGCGCGTCTAGCGGGGGGAGGGAGACCCAGTACTTC
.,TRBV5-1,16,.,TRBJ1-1,CASSPLASTTNTEAFF,TGCGCCAGCAGCCCCCTAGCCTCGACAACGAACACTGAAGCTTTCTTT
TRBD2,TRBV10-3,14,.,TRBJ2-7,CAIRTSGGSYEQYF,TGTGCCATCAGGACTAGCGGGGGTTCTTACGAGCAGTACTTC
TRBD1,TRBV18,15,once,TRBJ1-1,CASSATGTANTEAFF,TGTGCCAGCTCAGCTACCGGGACAGCGAACACTGAAGCTTTCTTT
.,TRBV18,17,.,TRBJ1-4,CASSRTGTPYGNEKLFF,TGTGCCAGCTCGCGCACCGGGACTCCTTACGGTAATGAAAAACTGTTTTTT
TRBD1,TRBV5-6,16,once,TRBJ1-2,CASSWTPGQANYGYTF,TGTGCCAGCAGCTGGACTCCGGGACAGGCTAACTATGGCTACACCTTC
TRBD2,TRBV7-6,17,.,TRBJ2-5,CASSSGGTGTSLETQYF,TGTGCCAGCAGCTCGGGGGGTACCGGGACTAGCCTTGAGACCCAGTACTTC
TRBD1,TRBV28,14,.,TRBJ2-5,CASSRQGVRETQYF,TGTGCCAGCAGTCGACAGGGGGTACGGGAGACCCAGTACTTC
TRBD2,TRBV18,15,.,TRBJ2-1,CASSPPAHREGEQFF,TGTGCCAGCTCACCACCGGCCCATAGGGAGGGCGAGCAGTTCTTC
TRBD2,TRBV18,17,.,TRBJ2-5,CASSPPRTSGGKETQYF,TGTGCCAGCTCACCGCCGCGGACTAGCGGGGGCAAGGAGACCCAGTACTTC
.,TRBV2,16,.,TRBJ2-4,CASNFGDNLAKNIQYF,TGTGCCAGCAACTTCGGGGACAACTTAGCCAAAAACATTCAGTACTTC
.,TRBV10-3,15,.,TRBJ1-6,CAISESEGWNSPLHF,TGTGCCATCAGTGAGTCCGAGGGCTGGAATTCACCCCTCCACTTT
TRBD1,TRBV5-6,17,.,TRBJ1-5,CASSLRTGGVGNQPQHF,TGTGCCAGCAGCTTAAGGACAGGGGGCGTGGGCAATCAGCCCCAGCATTTT
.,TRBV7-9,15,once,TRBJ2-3,CASRSTGRSTDTQYF,TGTGCCAGCAGATCAACAGGGAGAAGCACAGATACGCAGTATTTT
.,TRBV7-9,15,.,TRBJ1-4,CASSLKGDPNEKLFF,TGTGCCAGCAGCTTAAAGGGGGACCCTAATGAAAAACTGTTTTTT
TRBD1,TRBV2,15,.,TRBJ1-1,CASSDGDRMNTEAFF,TGTGCCAGCAGTGACGGGGACAGAATGAACACTGAAGCTTTCTTT
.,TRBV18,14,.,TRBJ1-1,CASSPGRGDPEAFF,TGTGCCAGCTCACCAGGTCGGGGGGATCCTGAAGCTTTCTTT
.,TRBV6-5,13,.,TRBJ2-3,CASSYVPTDTQYF,TGTGCCAGCAGTTACGTCCCTACAGATACGCAGTATTTT
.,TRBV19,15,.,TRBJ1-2,CASSYPGEANYGYTF,TGTGCCAGTAGTTACCCAGGGGAAGCTAACTATGGCTACACCTTC
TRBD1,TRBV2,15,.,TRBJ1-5,CASSVGQGAWQPQHF,TGTGCCAGCAGTGTAGGACAGGGGGCTTGGCAGCCCCAGCATTTT
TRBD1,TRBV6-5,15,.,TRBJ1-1,CASRQRTGGNTEAFF,TGTGCCAGCAGGCAAAGGACAGGGGGGAACACTGAAGCTTTCTTT
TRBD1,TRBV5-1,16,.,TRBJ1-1,CASRSQIGGMNTEAFF,TGCGCCAGCAGGTCCCAGATAGGGGGCATGAACACTGAAGCTTTCTTT
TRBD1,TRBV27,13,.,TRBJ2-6,CASSPWGTGVLTF,TGTGCCAGCAGTCCGTGGGGGACAGGCGTCCTGACTTTC
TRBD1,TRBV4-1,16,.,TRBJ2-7,CPPSRPGQASSYEQYF,TGCCCCCCCAGCCGACCGGGACAGGCTAGCTCCTACGAGCAGTACTTC
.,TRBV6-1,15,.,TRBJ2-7,CASSEVGQGVYEQYF,TGTGCCAGCAGTGAAGTGGGGCAGGGCGTCTACGAGCAGTACTTC
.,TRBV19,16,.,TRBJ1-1,CASSIVGGALITEAFF,TGTGCCAGTAGTATAGTAGGGGGGGCGCTTATCACTGAAGCTTTCTTT